Listed below are T cell receptor beta chains from one sample, sequenced in a study of OX40 agonist ivuxolimab in advanced cancers. TCRdb's copy holds only in-frame clones and misses some; the assay was immunoSEQ multiplex PCR. The table has 30,000 to 45,000 clones, about 85% seen once; the top ten hold roughly 4%. Sequencing was performed on CD4+ or CD8+ T cells sorted from blood, taken in a trial of the OX40 agonist ivuxolimab. These receptor sequences come from an adult with an advanced solid tumor such as melanoma, head and neck, liver or kidney cancer. Each CDR3 is given with its conserved first and last residue. Each record gives: clone size, J gene, V gene, D gene, CDR3 protein, CDR3 DNA. D genes are given only for firm matches. Size is omitted from some rows. Given values are once, few, many or a class for expanded clones.

once	TRBJ2-4	TRBV7-2	TRBD1	CASSLTGTGGWGIQYF	TGTGCCAGCAGCTTAACCGGGACAGGGGGCTGGGGCATTCAGTACTTC
few	TRBJ2-3	TRBV5-1	NA	CASSGGPSTDTQYF	TGCGCCAGCAGCGGTGGACCCTCCACAGATACGCAGTATTTT
once	TRBJ2-7	TRBV5-1	TRBD1	CASSRQGSYEQYF	TGCGCCAGCAGCCGACAGGGGAGCTACGAGCAGTACTTC
once	TRBJ1-6	TRBV28	TRBD1	CASSSHRGQNSPLHF	TGTGCCAGCAGTTCCCACAGGGGCCAAAATTCACCCCTCCACTTT
NA	TRBJ2-3	TRBV6-1	NA	CASSEGQSTDTQYF	TGTGCCAGCAGTGAAGGACAGAGCACAGATACGCAGTATTTT
few	TRBJ1-5	TRBV9	NA	CASSGGGNNQPQHF	TGTGCCAGCAGCGGGGGGGGTAACAATCAGCCCCAGCATTTT
once	TRBJ1-6	TRBV28	TRBD1	CASSFAGQSSYNSPLHF	TGTGCCAGCAGTTTCGCGGGACAGAGCTCCTATAATTCACCCCTCCACTTT
NA	TRBJ1-2	TRBV7-9	NA	CASRRVEVYGYTF	TGTGCCAGCCGGCGCGTGGAGGTCTATGGCTACACCTTC
NA	TRBJ2-7	TRBV6-5	TRBD1	CASSRGFSYEQYF	TGTGCCAGCTCCAGGGGGTTTTCCTACGAGCAGTACTTC
NA	TRBJ2-7	TRBV5-6	NA	CASSLRAQAYEQYF	TGTGCCAGCAGCTTGCGCGCTCAAGCCTACGAGCAGTACTTC
NA	TRBJ2-5	TRBV28	TRBD2	CASSFLTSGGVSQYF	TGTGCCAGCAGTTTCCTGACTAGCGGGGGGGTGTCCCAGTACTTC
NA	TRBJ2-4	TRBV5-4	TRBD2	CASSWGLAGPLGNIQYF	TGTGCCAGCAGCTGGGGACTAGCGGGGCCCCTGGGAAACATTCAGTACTTC
NA	TRBJ1-2	TRBV11-2	TRBD1	CASRRSGTGPNYGYTF	TGTGCCAGCAGAAGATCCGGGACAGGGCCGAACTATGGCTACACCTTC
once	TRBJ1-1	TRBV9	TRBD1	CASSGGQVNTEAFF	TGTGCCAGCAGCGGCGGACAGGTGAACACTGAAGCTTTCTTT
few	TRBJ2-5	TRBV9	NA	CASSIRGGETQYF	TGTGCCAGCAGCATCAGGGGAGGGGAGACCCAGTACTTC
NA	TRBJ2-2	TRBV11-2	TRBD1	CASSLGDRYTGELFF	TGTGCCAGCAGCTTAGGGGACAGGTACACCGGGGAGCTGTTTTTT
NA	TRBJ2-3	TRBV5-1	TRBD2	CASSLSSGGRTDTQYF	TGCGCCAGCAGCTTATCTAGCGGGGGACGCACAGATACGCAGTATTTT
NA	TRBJ2-5	TRBV18	NA	CASSPELGGRPQETQYF	TGTGCCAGCTCACCAGAGCTAGGGGGACGTCCCCAAGAGACCCAGTACTTC
once	TRBJ1-2	TRBV6-5	TRBD1	CASSYRRGDRGGYTF	TGTGCCAGCAGTTATAGAAGGGGGGACAGGGGCGGCTACACCTTC
NA	TRBJ2-5	TRBV5-1	NA	CASSGWQVQETQYF	TGCGCCAGCAGCGGTTGGCAGGTTCAAGAGACCCAGTACTTC
NA	TRBJ1-6	TRBV5-1	TRBD1	CASSLGGQGLPLHF	TGCGCCAGCAGCTTGGGGGGACAGGGCTTACCCCTCCACTTT
NA	TRBJ1-1	TRBV19	TRBD1	CASIRLGGTGSITEAFF	TGTGCCAGTATCCGACTAGGAGGGACAGGGAGTATCACTGAAGCTTTCTTT
once	TRBJ1-5	TRBV30	NA	CAWSVAVGGSNQPQHF	TGTGCCTGGAGTGTAGCGGTTGGGGGAAGCAATCAGCCCCAGCATTTT
NA	TRBJ2-5	TRBV7-9	TRBD1	CASSFGRGPRETQYF	TGTGCCAGCAGCTTCGGCAGGGGGCCCCGTGAGACCCAGTACTTC
NA	TRBJ2-3	TRBV28	TRBD2	CASRRAGRTDTQYF	TGTGCCAGCAGACGAGCGGGACGCACAGATACGCAGTATTTT
NA	TRBJ2-1	TRBV18	TRBD2	CASSPPFIAGVINEQFF	TGTGCCAGCTCACCTCCATTCATAGCGGGAGTAATAAATGAGCAGTTCTTC
NA	TRBJ1-2	TRBV2	NA	CASSVYRINYGYTF	TGTGCCAGCAGTGTCTACAGGATCAACTATGGCTACACCTTC
NA	TRBJ2-5	TRBV5-4	TRBD2	CASSLVRLAGQQETQYF	TGTGCCAGCAGCTTGGTAAGACTAGCGGGCCAACAAGAGACCCAGTACTTC
NA	TRBJ1-5	TRBV19	NA	CASSIVGGSSAQHF	TGTGCCAGTAGTATTGTCGGGGGTAGTTCGGCCCAGCATTTT
NA	TRBJ1-2	TRBV30	NA	CAWSVGSYSYTF	TGTGCCTGGAGTGTCGGGAGCTATAGCTACACCTTC
NA	TRBJ2-5	TRBV5-1	TRBD1	CASSLGQGGQETQYF	TGCGCCAGCAGCTTGGGACAGGGGGGACAAGAGACCCAGTACTTC
NA	TRBJ1-3	TRBV2	TRBD1	CASETGGAGNTIYF	TGTGCCAGCGAGACAGGGGGCGCCGGAAACACCATATATTTT
NA	TRBJ2-2	TRBV7-3	TRBD2	CASSFASGGELFF	TGTGCCAGCAGCTTCGCTAGCGGCGGGGAGCTGTTTTTT
NA	TRBJ2-7	TRBV18	TRBD1	CASSPFPDRGGREQYF	TGTGCCAGCTCACCCTTCCCGGACAGGGGTGGGAGGGAGCAGTACTTC
NA	TRBJ2-2	TRBV28	TRBD1	CASSSLTGVRTGELFF	TGTGCCAGCAGTTCCTTGACAGGGGTGCGGACCGGGGAGCTGTTTTTT
NA	TRBJ1-2	TRBV15	NA	CATSRGSGYGYTF	TGTGCCACCAGCAGAGGTAGTGGCTATGGCTACACCTTC
NA	TRBJ1-5	TRBV28	NA	CASTTQGKPQHF	TGTGCCAGCACCACCCAGGGGAAGCCCCAGCATTTT
NA	TRBJ1-4	TRBV25-1	NA	CASSPRVLTNEKLFF	TGTGCCAGCTCGCCCAGGGTCCTGACTAATGAAAAACTGTTTTTT
NA	TRBJ2-1	TRBV21-1	NA	CASSKGSGGEQFF	TGTGCCAGCAGCAAAGGCTCTGGAGGTGAGCAGTTCTTC
few	TRBJ2-7	TRBV27	TRBD1	CASSSDRGKRQYF	TGTGCCAGCAGTTCCGACAGGGGAAAGAGGCAGTACTTC
NA	TRBJ2-1	TRBV30	NA	CAWTVGLTSGSYNEQFF	TGTGCCTGGACGGTGGGGCTTACCTCGGGGTCCTACAATGAGCAGTTCTTC
NA	TRBJ2-2	TRBV7-2	NA	CASSPRRVNTGELFF	TGTGCCAGCAGCCCCCGTCGGGTTAACACCGGGGAGCTGTTTTTT
NA	TRBJ1-1	TRBV27	TRBD1	CASTTGGTGLTFF	TGTGCCAGCACCACGGGGGGGACAGGGCTGACTTTCTTT
NA	TRBJ1-4	TRBV28	NA	CASHGNEKLFF	TGTGCCAGTCACGGGAATGAAAAACTGTTTTTT
NA	TRBJ2-4	TRBV14	NA	CASSQDGAAKNIQYF	TGTGCCAGCAGCCAAGATGGGGCAGCCAAAAACATTCAGTACTTC
NA	TRBJ2-1	TRBV12-5	TRBD2	CASGFRSRGLAGNNEQFF	TGTGCTAGTGGTTTTCGGAGCAGGGGACTAGCGGGCAACAATGAGCAGTTCTTC
NA	TRBJ2-7	TRBV6-4	NA	CASSDTAGGYEQYF	TGTGCCAGCAGTGACACAGCGGGTGGCTACGAGCAGTACTTC
NA	TRBJ2-7	TRBV6-1	TRBD2	CASRKGLAANYEQYF	TGTGCCAGCAGAAAGGGACTAGCGGCCAACTACGAGCAGTACTTC
once	TRBJ2-5	TRBV28	TRBD2	CASNYRLAGVGETQYF	TGTGCCAGCAACTATCGGCTAGCGGGAGTCGGGGAGACCCAGTACTTC
NA	TRBJ2-7	TRBV5-1	NA	CASSLVPRDSYEQYF	TGCGCCAGCAGCTTGGTGCCCCGGGACTCCTACGAGCAGTACTTC
NA	TRBJ1-2	TRBV6-5	TRBD1	CASSKTGDGYTF	TGTGCCAGCAGCAAAACAGGGGACGGCTACACCTTC
medium-sized	TRBJ2-3	TRBV29-1	NA	CSVVSGTDTQYF	TGCAGCGTTGTAAGTGGCACAGATACGCAGTATTTT
NA	TRBJ2-5	TRBV28	TRBD2	CASSFIAGASQETQYF	TGTGCCAGCAGTTTTATAGCGGGGGCCTCCCAAGAGACCCAGTACTTC
NA	TRBJ2-7	TRBV18	NA	CASSPRLAGGSYEQYF	TGTGCCAGCTCACCACGGCTCGCAGGGGGGTCCTACGAGCAGTACTTC